The present T cell receptor beta chain was sequenced within a study of early T cells in non-severe SARS-CoV-2 infection (dated by TCRdb to the early 2020s). Regarding the research as a whole: Because TCR sequencing was done on bulk RNA from unsorted whole blood, the alpha and beta chains could not be paired. The investigation overall reported the following: Matching against VDJdb was skewed toward anti-spike CD8 responses, likely underestimated virus-specific expansions, and missed private and CD4 specificities.

V sheds 0 bases and J sheds 7 bases, leaving 8 bases between their ends. From the cysteine up to the phenylalanine, the CDR3 has a length of 14 residues. Here the CDR3 DNA is all that survives: 42 bases in frame from base 1. CDR1 and CDR2, looked up from the germline V gene, are SGDLS and YYNGEE. The study was a case-control design nested within a healthcare worker cohort in London, UK, with weekly nasopharyngeal swab PCR tests and blood sampling. Between 23 and 31 March 2020, the week of the UK lockdown, healthcare workers were enrolled and then followed up weekly for as long as 16 weeks. As concerns this clonotype: Its binding antigen is unknown. No base-level quality is on record; no much larger clone is a single base apart.

Library preparation used 5' RACE. TCRdb names NextSeq 500 as the instrument used. Unique molecular identifiers were attached to individual cDNA molecules in the TCR library protocol so that sequencing error and PCR bias could be corrected. TCR alpha and beta chains were both sequenced, and the abundances of alpha and beta sequences in each sample were closely correlated with each other. Per the authors' processing: Decombinator V4 was used to annotate the V gene, J gene and CDR3 of the TCR sequences. TCRs were defined as expanded if a significant change between any two time points was detected under a Poisson model with p below 0.0001. TCR abundances were normalised to the total number of TCRs sequenced per sample and were expressed as counts per million. TRAV1-2 paired with TRAJ12, TRAJ20 or TRAJ33 defined MAIT TCRs, while TRAV10 paired with TRAJ18 defined iNKT TCRs. VDJdb, accessed on 1 November 2021, was searched for TCRs annotated for CMV, EBV and SARS-CoV-2, and TCRs annotated for more than one antigen were excluded. Starting from the raw public reads, TCRdb applied fastp trimming at Q25, assembled clones with MiXCR and retained in-frame beta chains. Rows are combined by CDR3 protein, so each entry shows the most common genes and DNA. V and J calls and clone size were set by TCRdb, not the authors. Recorded for this sample are roughly 55,000 distinct CDR3 sequences; 6.2% of them occurred a single time. Roughly 4% of the sample belongs to the ten largest clones.

The receptor's source is an adult who was a healthcare worker with PCR-confirmed SARS-CoV-2 infection or an uninfected control (not recorded which). The source material was whole blood. This chain is built from TRBV9 and TRBJ1-6; no D segment can be confidently identified. The CDR3 here reads CASSVEQKNSPLHF. In nucleotide form, the sequence is TGTGCCAGCAGCGTAGAACAGAAAAATTCACCCCTCCACTTT.